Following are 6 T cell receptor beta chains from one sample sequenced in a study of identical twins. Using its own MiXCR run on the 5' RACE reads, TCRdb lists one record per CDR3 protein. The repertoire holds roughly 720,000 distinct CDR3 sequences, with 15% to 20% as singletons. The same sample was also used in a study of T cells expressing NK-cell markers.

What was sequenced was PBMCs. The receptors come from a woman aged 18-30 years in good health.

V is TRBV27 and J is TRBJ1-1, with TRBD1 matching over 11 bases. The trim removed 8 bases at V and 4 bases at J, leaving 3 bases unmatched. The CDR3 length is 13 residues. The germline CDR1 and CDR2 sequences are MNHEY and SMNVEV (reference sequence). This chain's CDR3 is CASGTGGRTEAFF. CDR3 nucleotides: TGTGCCAGCGGGACAGGGGGTCGCACTGAAGCTTTCTTT.

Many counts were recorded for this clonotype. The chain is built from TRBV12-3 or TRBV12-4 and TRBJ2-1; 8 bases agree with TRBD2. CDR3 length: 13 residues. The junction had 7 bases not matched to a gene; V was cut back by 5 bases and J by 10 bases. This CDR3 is CASSGTRVGEQFF. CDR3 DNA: TGTGCCAGCAGTGGGACTAGGGTAGGAGAGCAGTTCTTC.

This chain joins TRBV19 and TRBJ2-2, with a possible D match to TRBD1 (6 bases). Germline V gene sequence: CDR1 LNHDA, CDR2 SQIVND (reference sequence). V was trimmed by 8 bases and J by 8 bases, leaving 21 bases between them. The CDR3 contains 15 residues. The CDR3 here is CASQIGRQDGGELFF. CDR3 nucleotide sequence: TGTGCCAGTCAAATAGGGAGACAGGATGGTGGGGAGCTGTTTTTT.

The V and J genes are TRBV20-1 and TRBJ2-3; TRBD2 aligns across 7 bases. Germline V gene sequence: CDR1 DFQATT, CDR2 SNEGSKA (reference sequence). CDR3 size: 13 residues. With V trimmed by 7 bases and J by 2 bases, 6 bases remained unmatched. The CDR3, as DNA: TGCAGTGGGGGAAGCGGGAACACAGATACGCAGTATTTT. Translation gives CSGGSGNTDTQYF.

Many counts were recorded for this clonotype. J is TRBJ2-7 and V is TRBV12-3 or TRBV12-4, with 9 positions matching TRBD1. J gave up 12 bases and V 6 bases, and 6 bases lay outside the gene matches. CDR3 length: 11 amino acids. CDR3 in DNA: TGTGCCAGCAGCCCCGGGACAGGGCTGTACTTC. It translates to CASSPGTGLYF.

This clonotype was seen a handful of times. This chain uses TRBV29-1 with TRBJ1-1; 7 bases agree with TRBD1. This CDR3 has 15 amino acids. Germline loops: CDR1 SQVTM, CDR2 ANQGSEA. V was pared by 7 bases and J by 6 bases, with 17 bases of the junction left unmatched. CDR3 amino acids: CSGAQGNHVSAEAFF. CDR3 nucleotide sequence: TGCAGCGGTGCACAGGGGAATCATGTTAGCGCTGAAGCTTTCTTT.